Following are 4 T cell receptor beta chains from one sample sequenced in a study of human T cells and chemical hapten exposure. TCRdb reprocessed the RACE reads with MiXCR, giving one entry per CDR3 protein. The data show some 100,000 distinct CDR3 sequences, 9.2% seen once. Time point noted: patch test 2, 6 weeks after DPC sensitization. Documented treatment: therapeutic diphenylcyclopropenone sensitization with weekly scalp DPC. The material was whole blood, obtained in connection with sensitization to the hapten diphenylcyclopropenone (DPC). These receptors were obtained from a woman between 40 and 50 years old with alopecia areata. Some clones in this sample may be carry-over from other donors' samples.

This clonotype showed up just a few times. The CDR3 loop reads CASSLGGPRTEAFF. The CDR3 region has the DNA TGTGCCAGCAGTTTGGGGGGGCCTAGGACTGAAGCTTTCTTT. The chain uses TRBV28 and TRBJ1-1; maybe TRBD1 (6 bases). Germline-derived CDR1 and CDR2 are MDHEN and SYDVKM. Trimming took off 3 bases at V and 5 bases at J, with 13 bases between the two ends. This CDR3 spans 14 amino acids.

The V and J genes are TRBV3-1 and TRBJ2-1, with TRBD2 matching 10 bases. The CDR3 is made up of 15 amino acids. CDR1 LGHDT and CDR2 YNNKEL come from the germline V gene (reference sequence). V was clipped by 0 bases and J by 10 bases; unmatched bases: 6. CDR3 protein: CASSQDLPSGGEQFF. CDR3 nucleotide sequence: TGTGCCAGCAGCCAAGATCTTCCTAGCGGGGGAGAGCAGTTCTTC.

At least ten counts were recorded for this clonotype. The chain is built from TRBV2 and TRBJ2-3, with 13 bases that match TRBD2. From germline, CDR1 is SNHLY and CDR2 FYNNEI. This CDR3 region has 15 residues. J gave up 5 bases and V 6 bases, and 5 bases lay outside the gene matches. Here the CDR3 reads CASSWTSGGLDTQYF. CDR3 nucleotide sequence: TGTGCCAGCAGCTGGACTAGCGGGGGATTAGATACGCAGTATTTT.

This clonotype was counted a few times. The V and J genes are TRBV7-2 and TRBJ2-1, with D tentatively TRBD2 (5 bases). Germline CDR1 and CDR2: SGHTA and FQGNSA. This CDR3 comprises 14 residues. V lost 8 bases and J lost 4, with 15 bases in between. The CDR3 protein is CASGRGVGYNEQFF. The CDR3 nucleotides read TGTGCCAGCGGCCGGGGAGTGGGGTACAATGAGCAGTTCTTC.